Only a few counts were recorded for the clone carrying this T cell receptor beta chain. A read error may account for a junction end that differs from germline. The treatment here: treatment-naive control, cytoreductive nephrectomy. The method was immunoSEQ multiplex PCR; TCRdb's version includes in-frame clones alone and lacks a portion of them. Altogether some 8,800 clones are present, 55% to 65% being singletons, with the ten largest covering around 20%. The data belong to a study of radiation and T cells in renal cell carcinoma. This CDR3 has 13 amino acids. Germline lookup yields CDR1 SGHTA and CDR2 FQGNSA.

Sequencing used tumor tissue, obtained from a patient whose treatment was nephrectomy without radiotherapy. The receptor's source is a man in his 60s with renal cell carcinoma. The gene calls are TRBV7-2 and TRBJ2-3, with 7 nucleotides matching TRBD2. CDR3: CASILMYSGSPCF. CDR3 nucleotide sequence: TGTGCCAGCATCCTTATGTATAGCGGGTCCCCATGTTTT.